Listed here is a single T cell receptor beta chain. The data were taken from a study of blood T cell repertoires in COVID-19. Across the whole study: Sites across the United States, Italy and Spain contributed samples from acute and convalescent COVID-19. T cells, B-cell-depleted T cells, or PBMCs supplied cDNA or gDNA.

Authors' methods: Amplification of reference gene primers provided the estimated nucleated cell counts. Profiling relied on immunoSEQ multiplex PCR, and the TCRdb table lists in-frame clones only, not all of them. V, J and clone size derive from that table, while D and trimming were established from the DNA sequence. The profile covers 200,000 to 250,000 clones, with about nine tenths appearing a single time and more than 5.5% taken by the ten largest. The TCR comes from a man in his fifties or sixties who had recovered from COVID-19. Sample: peripheral blood.

CDR3 in amino acids: CASSQGSGVREKLFF. Written as DNA, the CDR3 is TGTGCCAGCAGCCAAGGTTCAGGGGTTCGGGAAAAACTGTTTTTT. The chain is built from TRBV3-1 (or the pseudogene TRBV3-2) and TRBJ1-4; D perhaps matches TRBD1 (6 bases). V lost 1 base and J lost 8, with 14 bases in between. CDR1 is LGHDT and CDR2 is YNNKEL in the germline V gene (reference sequence). The CDR3 has 15 residues.